The sequence of this T cell receptor beta chain was determined in a study of CD8 T cells in Susac syndrome. The CDR3 runs to 12 residues. V gave up 3 bases and J gave up 5 bases, with 8 bases separating them. Looked up from germline, CDR1 is SQVTM and CDR2 is ANQGSEA. An amount of RNA that ranged from roughly 0.45 to 1 ug was reverse transcribed with random hexamers. TCRdb fed the immunoSEQ multiplex PCR reads into MiXCR, producing one record per CDR3 protein. The sample yields about 160,000 distinct CDR3 sequences, roughly 94% seen once. This clonotype was recorded only once. The study sequenced TCR beta in blood CD8+ and CD4+ T cells. The control participants were healthy donors, and these controls were matched with respect to both age and sex. Through negative isolation, CD4+ and CD8+ T cells were obtained, while TEMRA cells were enriched using FACS.

The sample taken for sequencing was CD4+ T cells from PBMCs. This clonotype originated in a human donor in good health. V usage is TRBV29-1 and J usage is TRBJ2-1, with unresolved D. The CDR3 reads CSVDGKDNEQFF. CDR3 DNA: TGCAGCGTTGACGGCAAAGACAATGAGCAGTTCTTC.